A selection of T cell receptor beta chains follows, all from one sample in a study of control samples from healthy donors and cancer patients. Data came from immunoSEQ multiplex PCR; TCRdb stores just in-frame clones and leaves some out. The sample includes hundreds of thousands of clones, about four fifths of them seen just once. The sample taken for sequencing was PBMCs. The receptors originated from a woman aged 55-69 years with lung cancer. The CDR3 runs from the conserved cysteine through the conserved F or W. Each record gives: V gene, clone size, J gene, D gene, CDR3 DNA, CDR3 protein. The D gene is left open where the match is weak. Not all rows give a size; the values are once, few, many and, for expanded clones, a class.

v_call: TRBV5-1
clone_size: few
j_call: TRBJ1-2
d_call: -
cdr3_nt: TGCGCCAGCAGCTTGGATGGGGGCCAAGGCTACACCTTC
cdr3_aa: CASSLDGGQGYTF

v_call: TRBV6-5
clone_size: -
j_call: TRBJ1-3
d_call: -
cdr3_nt: TGTGCCAGCCACTGGACCTCTGGAAACACCATATATTTT
cdr3_aa: CASHWTSGNTIYF

v_call: TRBV27
clone_size: -
j_call: TRBJ2-2
d_call: -
cdr3_nt: TGTGCCAGCAGTTTAGCGGCGGACGGGGAGCTGTTTTTT
cdr3_aa: CASSLAADGELFF

v_call: TRBV19
clone_size: few
j_call: TRBJ1-5
d_call: TRBD1
cdr3_nt: TGTGCCAGTAGTGCCCAAGGGACAGGGAATCAGCCCCAGCATTTT
cdr3_aa: CASSAQGTGNQPQHF

v_call: TRBV30
clone_size: -
j_call: TRBJ2-6
d_call: TRBD1
cdr3_nt: TGTGCCTGGAAAAGGACAGGGGGCATAACTGGGGCCAACGTCCTGACTTTC
cdr3_aa: CAWKRTGGITGANVLTF

v_call: TRBV28
clone_size: -
j_call: TRBJ1-4
d_call: TRBD1
cdr3_nt: TGTGCCAGCAGCAGACCGGGGGGACAGAGTGAAAAACTGTTTTTT
cdr3_aa: CASSRPGGQSEKLFF

v_call: TRBV5-6
clone_size: -
j_call: TRBJ2-2
d_call: -
cdr3_nt: TGTGCCAGCAGCTTGGATGGCAGCTTGAGCACCGGGGAGCTGTTTTTT
cdr3_aa: CASSLDGSLSTGELFF

v_call: TRBV19
clone_size: once
j_call: TRBJ1-2
d_call: -
cdr3_nt: TGTGCCAGTAGTCCTTCAGCAGGGGCGAGGACCTATGGCTACACCTTC
cdr3_aa: CASSPSAGARTYGYTF

v_call: TRBV10-3
clone_size: -
j_call: TRBJ2-2
d_call: -
cdr3_nt: TGTGCCATCAGTGCGCGGTTGCCCGACACCGGGGAGCTGTTTTTT
cdr3_aa: CAISARLPDTGELFF

v_call: TRBV5-1
clone_size: -
j_call: TRBJ2-7
d_call: -
cdr3_nt: TGCGCCAGCAGCTTGGGATCCTACGCCTACGAGCAGTACTTC
cdr3_aa: CASSLGSYAYEQYF

v_call: TRBV5-1
clone_size: -
j_call: TRBJ1-1
d_call: TRBD1
cdr3_nt: TGCGCCAGCAGCACAGGGACAGCGAACACTGAAGCTTTCTTT
cdr3_aa: CASSTGTANTEAFF

v_call: TRBV5-6
clone_size: -
j_call: TRBJ2-1
d_call: -
cdr3_nt: TGTGCCAGCAGCTTGAGGTACAATGAGCAGTTCTTC
cdr3_aa: CASSLRYNEQFF

v_call: TRBV7-9
clone_size: -
j_call: TRBJ1-4
d_call: -
cdr3_nt: TGTGCCAGCAGCTTAGCGCAGGGCTTTGAAAAACTGTTTTTT
cdr3_aa: CASSLAQGFEKLFF

v_call: TRBV6-2/TRBV6-3
clone_size: once
j_call: TRBJ2-3
d_call: -
cdr3_nt: TGTGCCAGCAGTCAGTTACTCGGGGGCTGGGAAGATACGCAGTATTTT
cdr3_aa: CASSQLLGGWEDTQYF

v_call: TRBV5-6
clone_size: -
j_call: TRBJ2-2
d_call: TRBD1
cdr3_nt: TGTGCCAGCAGCTTGGCTTACCCGGGACAGCGCTTAACCGGGGAGCTGTTTTTT
cdr3_aa: CASSLAYPGQRLTGELFF